Listed below are T cell receptor beta chains from one sample, sequenced in a study of blood T cell repertoires in COVID-19. Profiling relied on immunoSEQ multiplex PCR, and the TCRdb table lists in-frame clones only, not all of them. The table records a few hundred thousand clones, just under 85% of them present only once. The source material was peripheral blood. These receptors all stem from a woman aged 50 to 60 with active or convalescent COVID-19. Each CDR3 is given with its conserved first and last residue. The D gene is left open where the match is weak. A row's size may be missing; if present it is once, few, many or a size class.

size	D	length	V	J	CDR3	DNA
.	.	16	TRBV7-9	TRBJ2-1	CASNPTGSWSYNEQFF	TGTGCCAGCAACCCCACCGGGAGCTGGTCCTACAATGAGCAGTTCTTC
.	TRBD1	15	TRBV28	TRBJ1-4	CATKSQGGANEKLFF	TGTGCCACAAAATCACAGGGGGGAGCCAATGAAAAACTGTTTTTT
many	.	12	TRBV29-1	TRBJ1-2	CSVEETSDGYTF	TGCAGCGTTGAAGAAACATCAGATGGCTACACCTTC
few	.	14	TRBV5-4	TRBJ2-3	CASSLAGETDTQYF	TGTGCCAGCAGCTTGGCGGGAGAAACAGATACGCAGTATTTT
.	.	14	TRBV28	TRBJ1-6	CASRSAWGDSPLHF	TGTGCCAGCAGATCCGCCTGGGGGGATTCACCCCTCCACTTT
.	.	11	TRBV20-1	TRBJ2-4	CSASGGDIQYF	TGCAGTGCTAGCGGAGGGGACATTCAGTACTTC
.	.	13	TRBV3-1/TRBV3-2	TRBJ2-5	CASSPGLQETQYF	TGTGCCAGCAGCCCTGGACTCCAAGAGACCCAGTACTTC
.	TRBD2	18	TRBV7-9	TRBJ2-1	CASSHEQTSGRTYNEQFF	TGTGCCAGCAGCCACGAGCAGACTAGCGGGAGAACCTACAATGAGCAGTTCTTC
few	TRBD2	14	TRBV30	TRBJ2-7	CAWSVGGDPYEQYF	TGTGCCTGGAGTGTGGGAGGGGACCCCTACGAGCAGTACTTC
.	.	13	TRBV27	TRBJ1-2	CASSEGSVGGYTF	TGTGCCAGCAGTGAAGGCTCTGTGGGCGGCTACACCTTC
.	.	15	TRBV2	TRBJ1-3	CASSEDSRAGNTIYF	TGTGCCAGCAGTGAGGACAGCAGGGCGGGAAACACCATATATTTT
.	.	14	TRBV6-5	TRBJ1-1	CASSWTQLNTEAFF	TGTGCCAGCAGTTGGACACAACTGAACACTGAAGCTTTCTTT
.	TRBD2	16	TRBV19	TRBJ2-3	CASSIGLAGRGDTQYF	TGTGCCAGTAGTATCGGACTAGCGGGAAGAGGGGATACGCAGTATTTT
.	.	14	TRBV5-1	TRBJ2-3	CASSPLAVGDTQYF	TGCGCCAGCAGCCCACTAGCAGTCGGAGATACGCAGTATTTT
.	.	13	TRBV11-1	TRBJ1-6	CASSLRGNSPLHF	TGTGCCAGCAGCTTGAGGGGGAATTCACCCCTCCACTTT
.	TRBD2	17	TRBV5-3	TRBJ2-1	CARIPRGLAGGTIEQFF	TGTGCCAGAATTCCCCGAGGACTAGCGGGAGGGACAATTGAGCAGTTCTTC
.	.	14	TRBV7-9	TRBJ2-5	CASSALDSQETQYF	TGTGCCAGCAGCGCCTTGGACAGTCAAGAGACCCAGTACTTC
.	.	16	TRBV14	TRBJ1-6	CASSPQGQSYNSPLHF	TGTGCCAGCAGCCCCCAGGGGCAAAGCTATAATTCACCCCTCCACTTT
.	TRBD1	14	TRBV5-6	TRBJ2-7	CASEGQGVSYEQYF	TGTGCCAGTGAAGGACAGGGGGTTTCCTACGAGCAGTACTTC
few	.	13	TRBV19	TRBJ2-7	CASSGARWEEQYF	TGTGCCAGTAGTGGGGCCCGTTGGGAAGAGCAGTACTTC
.	.	15	TRBV7-8	TRBJ1-5	CASSLGAISNQPQHF	TGTGCCAGCAGCTTAGGGGCTATTAGCAATCAGCCCCAGCATTTT
.	.	15	TRBV15	TRBJ1-1	CATSRDLGLSAEAFF	TGTGCCACCAGCAGAGATCTAGGCCTATCGGCGGAAGCTTTCTTT
.	.	14	TRBV30	TRBJ1-2	CAWSRPPGGYGYTF	TGTGCCTGGAGCCGACCCCCGGGGGGCTATGGCTACACCTTC
once	.	16	TRBV4-1	TRBJ1-2	CASSQDAPGSAYGYTF	TGCGCCAGCAGCCAAGACGCACCTGGTAGTGCCTATGGCTACACCTTC
.	TRBD1	15	TRBV10-3	TRBJ2-2	CAIMNRGSGTGELFF	TGTGCCATCATGAACAGGGGAAGCGGCACCGGGGAGCTGTTTTTT
few	.	14	TRBV18	TRBJ2-5	CASSPGNRQETQYF	TGTGCCAGCTCACCAGGAAACAGACAAGAGACCCAGTACTTC
few	.	10	TRBV5-1	TRBJ1-5	CASSSRAQHF	TGCGCCAGCAGTTCCAGGGCCCAGCATTTT
.	.	14	TRBV6-5	TRBJ1-4	CASTGRPGIEKLFF	TGTGCCAGCACGGGTAGGCCCGGGATTGAAAAACTGTTTTTT
.	TRBD1	17	TRBV6-4	TRBJ2-6	CASGPPGGLSGANVLTF	TGTGCCAGCGGACCTCCAGGGGGCCTCTCTGGGGCCAACGTCCTGACTTTC
.	.	16	TRBV5-5	TRBJ1-2	CASSPGGGGRYYGYTF	TGTGCCAGCAGCCCAGGTGGCGGGGGCAGATACTATGGCTACACCTTC
.	TRBD2	14	TRBV4-1	TRBJ2-7	CASSQWTSEYEQYF	TGCGCCAGCAGCCAGTGGACTAGCGAGTACGAGCAGTACTTC
.	.	14	TRBV20-1	TRBJ1-3	CSASFGAGGNTIYF	TGCAGTGCTAGTTTTGGGGCAGGTGGAAACACCATATATTTT
.	.	14	TRBV5-1	TRBJ2-3	CASSLGHSTDTQYF	TGCGCCAGCAGCTTGGGACACAGCACAGATACGCAGTATTTT
.	TRBD2	16	TRBV10-2	TRBJ2-7	CASSGGLAGFTYEQYF	TGCGCCAGCAGTGGGGGACTAGCGGGTTTTACCTACGAGCAGTACTTC
.	.	12	TRBV19	TRBJ1-4	CASRWGGEKLFF	TGTGCCAGTAGATGGGGAGGGGAAAAACTGTTTTTT
.	.	17	TRBV11-2	TRBJ1-2	CASSLELARGSGEGYTF	TGTGCCAGCAGCTTAGAGCTTGCTCGGGGGAGCGGGGAGGGCTACACCTTC
.	.	17	TRBV6-4	TRBJ2-4	CASSDSRGRVAKNIQYF	TGTGCCAGCAGTGACTCGAGGGGGAGGGTAGCCAAAAACATTCAGTACTTC
.	.	13	TRBV10-3	TRBJ2-5	CAIRDGGGETQYF	TGTGCCATCAGGGACGGGGGTGGAGAGACCCAGTACTTC
.	TRBD2	17	TRBV28	TRBJ2-3	CASSLWGLAESRDTQYF	TGTGCCAGCAGTTTATGGGGACTAGCGGAGTCGAGGGATACGCAGTATTTT
.	TRBD2	15	TRBV28	TRBJ2-7	CATGGTGVKENEQYF	TGTGCCACCGGGGGGACGGGAGTAAAGGAAAACGAGCAGTACTTC
few	TRBD1	16	TRBV27	TRBJ1-2	CATFPGTGSGGYGYTF	TGTGCCACCTTTCCCGGGACAGGGTCTGGGGGCTATGGCTACACCTTC
.	.	14	TRBV19	TRBJ1-5	CASSLGQLNQPQHF	TGTGCCAGTAGTCTTGGACAGCTCAATCAGCCCCAGCATTTT
.	.	12	TRBV19	TRBJ1-2	CASANRERGYTF	TGTGCCAGTGCCAACAGGGAGCGTGGCTACACCTTC
.	.	12	TRBV6-6	TRBJ2-7	CATGQSPYEQYF	TGTGCCACTGGACAGTCTCCCTACGAGCAGTACTTC
.	.	13	TRBV12-3/TRBV12-4	TRBJ2-5	CASSFRDGETQYF	TGTGCCAGCAGTTTTCGCGACGGGGAGACCCAGTACTTC
few	TRBD1	14	TRBV5-4	TRBJ1-4	CASSLVGGDEKLFF	TGTGCCAGCAGCTTGGTAGGGGGCGATGAAAAACTGTTTTTT
.	TRBD1	16	TRBV4-1	TRBJ2-1	CASSHVTGAQYNEQFF	TGCGCCAGCAGCCATGTGACAGGGGCGCAATACAATGAGCAGTTCTTC
.	.	21	TRBV27	TRBJ2-6	CASSSPGQTRTASAGANVLTF	TGTGCCAGCAGTTCCCCTGGACAGACACGGACTGCGTCGGCTGGGGCCAACGTCCTGACTTTC
few	TRBD2	16	TRBV6-1	TRBJ2-1	CASSGTGTSYTNEQFF	TGTGCCAGCAGTGGCACCGGGACTAGCTATACCAATGAGCAGTTCTTC